What follows are 20 T cell receptor beta chains derived from one specimen sequenced in a study of CD4+ T cells in melanoma. The repertoire was sequenced with immunoSEQ multiplex PCR; TCRdb's copy has only in-frame clones and lacks some. The sample consists of 52,000 or so clones, over 60% of them appearing once. Sequenced input: tumor tissue. These receptors all stem from a human donor with melanoma.

There are a few counts of this clone. The chain has TRBV6-5 and TRBJ1-3, with D unclear. Germline V gene sequence: CDR1 MNHEY, CDR2 SVGAGI. V gave up 2 bases and J gave up 3 bases, with 14 bases separating them. CDR3 length: 16 amino acids. CDR3: CASSYPLSRGGNTIYF. Written as DNA, the CDR3 is TGTGCCAGCAGTTACCCCTTATCCAGAGGTGGAAACACCATATATTTT.

As regards this clone: A much larger clone lies a single base off, so this may be a read error. The chain recombines TRBV19 with TRBJ1-1; the D is unclear. Germline V gene sequence: CDR1 LNHDA, CDR2 SQIVND (reference sequence). The germline V and J ends were trimmed by 0 bases and 0 bases, with 2 bases remaining between them. CDR3 length equals 13 residues. This CDR3 is CASSIDMNTEAFF. The CDR3 region has the DNA TGTGCCAGTAGTATAGACATGAACACTGAAGCTTTCTTT.

This clone was recorded only once. V gene TRBV6-6 combines with J gene TRBJ2-3; D call uncertain. Germline V CDR1 and CDR2: MNHNY, SVGAGI (reference sequence). V was cut by 5 bases and J by 0 bases, with 12 bases left in between. CDR3 size: 15 residues. The CDR3 loop is CASSSPLTSTDTQYF. In nucleotides, the CDR3 is TGTGCCAGCAGTAGTCCTTTGACTAGCACAGATACGCAGTATTTT.

This clone was observed a single time. The chain joins TRBV6-6 to TRBJ2-7; D unresolved. In germline, CDR1 is MNHNY, CDR2 SVGAGI (reference sequence). V was shortened by 4 bases and J by 2 bases, with 12 bases between the two germline ends. The CDR3 totals 14 residues. The CDR3 spells CASSFPGRTYEQYF. For the CDR3, the DNA is TGTGCCAGCAGTTTTCCGGGCCGAACCTACGAGCAGTACTTC.

A single count supports this clone. The V call is TRBV15, the J call TRBJ2-3; D remains unclear. The CDR3 consists of 12 residues. Germline assignment: CDR1 LNHNV and CDR2 YYDKDF (reference sequence). V was trimmed by 1 base and J by 5 bases, leaving 4 bases between them. The CDR3 nucleotides read TGTGCCACCAGCAGAGTGCAAGATACGCAGTATTTT. As protein: CATSRVQDTQYF.

The V call is TRBV7-9, the J call TRBJ2-3; TRBD2 agrees at 7 bases. Per germline, CDR1 SEHNR and CDR2 FQNEAQ (reference sequence). With 5 bases clipped from V and 4 bases from J, the junction kept 3 bases outside the gene matches. The CDR3 length is 13 residues. The CDR3 region is CASSIGGADTQYF. CDR3 bases: TGTGCCAGCAGCATTGGGGGGGCAGATACGCAGTATTTT.

The V call is TRBV7-9, the J call TRBJ2-7; 7 positions match TRBD2. There are 12 residues in the CDR3. The germline V gene encodes CDR1 SEHNR and CDR2 FQNEAQ (reference sequence). J lost 4 bases, V lost 4 bases, and 1 base had no gene match. The CDR3 region is CASSWEGYEQYF. CDR3 bases: TGTGCCAGCAGCTGGGAGGGGTACGAGCAGTACTTC.

The chain couples TRBV5-1 to TRBJ2-7; weak D call: TRBD1 (6 bases). This CDR3 contains 15 residues. From germline, CDR1 is SGHRS and CDR2 YFSETQ. V dropped 1 base and J dropped 2 bases, with 13 bases sitting between them. As DNA, the CDR3 is TGCGCCAGCAGCTTGCGGCAGGGGCCTGCCTACGAGCAGTACTTC. Protein product: CASSLRQGPAYEQYF. Using reference TRBV5-1 and TRBJ2-7 for the parts outside the CDR3, the full variable domain is KAGVTQTPRYLIKTRGQQVTLSCSPISGHRSVSWYQQTPGQGLQFLFEYFSETQRNKGNFPGRFSGRQFSNSRSEMNVSTLELGDSALYLCASSLRQGPAYEQYFGPGTRLTVT.

This clone was observed a few times. The chain uses TRBV6-6 and TRBJ2-7; no reliable D call. CDR1 is MNHNY, CDR2 SVGAGI, per germline (reference sequence). CDR3 size: 13 residues. The germline V and J ends were trimmed by 0 bases and 4 bases, with 7 bases remaining between them. CDR3 region: CASSYSKQYEQYF. CDR3 DNA: TGTGCCAGCAGTTACTCTAAACAGTACGAGCAGTACTTC.

This sequence joins TRBV2 and TRBJ2-5; D gene unclear. With 4 bases removed from V and 1 base from J, the gap between germline ends came to 13 bases. The CDR3 sequence is 15 residues long. Germline V gene lookup returns CDR1 SNHLY and CDR2 FYNNEI. The CDR3 here is CASSARSGIQETQYF. CDR3 bases: TGTGCCAGCAGTGCGAGGAGTGGAATCCAAGAGACCCAGTACTTC.

This clone has only one observation. The genes are TRBV19 and TRBJ2-1; a possible D gene is TRBD1 (6 bases). The V end was cut by 5 bases, the J end by 4 bases, with 15 bases between. Germline loops: CDR1 LNHDA, CDR2 SQIVND (reference sequence). The CDR3 contains 15 residues. CDR3 sequence: CASSPGAGEYNEQFF. CDR3 DNA: TGTGCCAGTAGTCCCGGTGCAGGGGAATACAATGAGCAGTTCTTC. Drawing the rest from reference TRBV19 and TRBJ2-1, the complete variable domain is DGGITQSPKYLFRKEGQNVTLSCEQNLNHDAMYWYRQDPGQGLRLIYYSQIVNDFQKGDIAEGYSVSREKKESFPLTVTSAQKNPTAFYLCASSPGAGEYNEQFFGPGTRLTVL.

CDR3 bases: TGTGCCAGCACCAAAACACGACGGACGGGGACTGAAGCTTTCTTT. Translation: CASTKTRRTGTEAFF. This sequence joins TRBV6-5 and TRBJ1-1; D is ambiguous. Trimming removed 7 bases from V and 5 bases from J, with 20 bases in between. Germline CDR1 is MNHEY and CDR2 is SVGAGI. The CDR3 runs to 15 residues.

V and J are TRBV7-2 and TRBJ1-2; D is uncertain. Trimming took off 2 bases at V and 7 bases at J, with 8 bases between the two ends. Germline CDR1 is SGHTA and CDR2 is FQGNSA. This CDR3 has 12 amino acids. The DNA for the CDR3 is TGTGCCAGCAGCTTATATAGAGGTGGCTACACCTTC. Protein: CASSLYRGGYTF.

The chain recombines TRBV7-9 with TRBJ1-6, with D possibly being TRBD1 (5 bases). V was shortened by 1 base and J by 10 bases, with 11 bases between the two germline ends. This CDR3 has 14 amino acids. In germline, CDR1 is SEHNR, CDR2 FQNEAQ (reference sequence). CDR3 protein: CASSLGRVASPLHF. CDR3 DNA sequence: TGTGCCAGCAGCTTAGGCAGGGTAGCCTCACCCCTCCACTTT.

This clone was counted a few times. The chain links TRBV7-2 to TRBJ2-7; 9 nucleotides agree with TRBD1. The V gene end was trimmed by 2 bases and the J gene end by 2 bases; junction bases not matched to a gene: 4. Looked up from germline, CDR1 is SGHTA and CDR2 is FQGNSA. The CDR3 loop spans 15 amino acids. The CDR3 DNA sequence: TGTGCCAGCAGCTTATCAGGGACAGGGCCCTACGAGCAGTACTTC. Its translation: CASSLSGTGPYEQYF.

V is TRBV4-2 and J is TRBJ2-1; 10 bases map to TRBD1. CDR1 and CDR2 (germline): LGHNA, YNFKEQ. Trimming cost V 0 bases and J 8 bases; bases outside gene matches: 4. CDR3 length: 15 residues. CDR3 in amino acids: CASSQETGGIYEQFF. DNA of the CDR3: TGTGCCAGCAGCCAAGAGACAGGGGGCATATATGAGCAGTTCTTC.

This clone was counted a single time. This chain uses TRBV7-8 with TRBJ1-2, with 8 bases matching TRBD1. The CDR3 contains 13 residues. The trim removed 4 bases at V and 9 bases at J, leaving 7 bases unmatched. Germline V gene sequence: CDR1 SGHVS, CDR2 FQNEAQ. The CDR3 loop reads CASSSDRVDSYTF. Here the CDR3 DNA reads TGTGCCAGCAGCTCGGACAGGGTTGACAGCTACACCTTC.

The chain is built from TRBV14 and TRBJ2-7; possibly TRBD1 for D (6 bases). The V end lost 0 bases, the J end lost 5 bases, and 17 bases lay between the germline ends. The CDR3 has 16 residues. CDR1 and CDR2 (germline): SGHDN, FVKESK. The CDR3 nucleotides are TGTGCCAGCAGCCAAGAGCTCGGACAGATAAATCACGAGCAGTACTTC. Translation: CASSQELGQINHEQYF.

This clone has a handful of counts. V gene TRBV11-2 combines with J gene TRBJ1-6, with 9 nucleotides matching TRBD1. From germline, CDR1 is SGHAT and CDR2 FQNNGV. V was clipped by 3 bases and J by 5 bases; unmatched bases: 2. CDR3 size: 15 residues. CDR3 sequence: CASSLGQGNNSPLHF. In nucleotides, the CDR3 is TGTGCCAGCAGCTTGGGACAGGGTAATAATTCACCCCTCCACTTT. The complete variable domain, with remaining parts taken from reference TRBV11-2 and TRBJ1-6, reads EAGVAQSPRYKIIEKRQSVAFWCNPISGHATLYWYQQILGQGPKLLIQFQNNGVVDDSQLPKDRFSAERLKGVDSTLKIQPAKLEDSAVYLCASSLGQGNNSPLHFGNGTRLTVT.

The chain links TRBV7-2 to TRBJ1-1; 7 bases agree with TRBD1. V lost 5 bases to trimming and J lost 4 bases; unmatched junction nucleotides: 4. Germline CDR1 SGHTA, CDR2 FQGNSA. This CDR3 is built from 13 residues. CDR3 sequence: CASSPQGPTEAFF. The DNA of the CDR3 is TGTGCCAGCAGCCCACAGGGGCCCACTGAAGCTTTCTTT.